A selection of T cell receptor beta chains follows, all from one sample in a study of sequential checkpoint blockade in melanoma. Sequencing used immunoSEQ multiplex PCR; TCRdb keeps in-frame clones, though not all of them. The sample has some 19,000 clones; roughly 70% are singletons. Sample: CD8+ T cells sorted from blood (inferred from file names), taken from a patient given nivolumab and ipilimumab in sequence. Source of these receptors: a human donor with melanoma. Both conserved end residues are part of each CDR3. Each record gives: clone size, D gene, V gene, J gene, CDR3 protein, CDR3 DNA. A D gene is named only where the DNA matches it firmly. A row's size may be missing; if present it is once, few, many or a size class.

-	TRBD1	TRBV30	TRBJ2-1	CASTPPRGPYNEQFF	TGTGCCTCTACCCCCCCCAGGGGGCCTTACAATGAGCAGTTCTTC
-	TRBD2	TRBV5-6	TRBJ2-7	CASSEWLAEKNKYYEQYF	TGTGCCAGCAGCGAGTGGCTAGCGGAAAAAAATAAATACTACGAGCAGTACTTC
-	-	TRBV2	TRBJ2-5	CASPGKQQETQYF	TGTGCCAGCCCGGGGAAGCAGCAAGAGACCCAGTACTTC
-	-	TRBV4-3	TRBJ2-1	CASSQGWGGTNEQFF	TGCGCCAGCAGCCAAGGGTGGGGAGGTACCAATGAGCAGTTCTTC
-	-	TRBV7-9	TRBJ1-1	CASSLVGQPNTEAFF	TGTGCCAGCAGCTTAGTCGGACAACCCAACACTGAAGCTTTCTTT
-	-	TRBV19	TRBJ2-3	CASSIDRTEGDTDTQYF	TGTGCCAGTAGTATAGACCGGACGGAAGGGGACACAGATACGCAGTATTTT
few	-	TRBV2	TRBJ1-2	CASSESRGNGYTF	TGTGCCAGCAGTGAGAGCAGGGGCAATGGCTACACCTTC
-	-	TRBV4-3	TRBJ1-4	CASSQDRPGFLEKLFF	TGCGCCAGCAGCCAAGATCGGCCAGGGTTCCTTGAAAAACTGTTTTTT
-	TRBD2	TRBV4-2	TRBJ2-2	CASSQTSGTYTGELFF	TGTGCCAGCAGCCAGACTAGCGGGACTTACACCGGGGAGCTGTTTTTT
-	-	TRBV4-3	TRBJ1-3	CASSTTTDSGNTIYF	TGCGCCAGCAGCACAACGACAGACTCTGGAAACACCATATATTTT
few	-	TRBV21-1	TRBJ2-1	CASSKAPGQGDEQFF	TGTGCCAGCAGCAAAGCCCCGGGACAGGGGGACGAGCAGTTCTTC
few	TRBD2	TRBV5-1	TRBJ2-7	CASSSSGRPDEQYF	TGCGCCAGCAGCTCTAGCGGGAGACCCGACGAGCAGTACTTC
-	-	TRBV4-1	TRBJ2-1	CASSQSKGGLYNEQFF	TGCGCCAGCAGCCAATCAAAGGGGGGGCTCTACAATGAGCAGTTCTTC
-	-	TRBV7-9	TRBJ2-7	CASSLGRYEQYF	TGTGCCAGCAGCTTAGGTCGTTACGAGCAGTACTTC
-	TRBD2	TRBV27	TRBJ2-7	CASSPSGSKYEQYF	TGTGCCAGCAGCCCTAGCGGGAGTAAGTACGAGCAGTACTTC
medium-sized	TRBD1	TRBV5-4	TRBJ2-5	CASSPTWDSQETQYF	TGTGCCAGCAGCCCCACTTGGGACAGTCAAGAGACCCAGTACTTC
once	-	TRBV9	TRBJ2-7	CASSATLSHEQYF	TGTGCCAGCAGCGCAACGCTATCTCACGAGCAGTACTTC
-	-	TRBV13	TRBJ1-2	CASSFRQDPVYGYTF	TGTGCCAGCAGCTTCAGACAGGACCCTGTCTATGGCTACACCTTC
-	-	TRBV12-5	TRBJ2-7	CASGLPRTDHYEQYF	TGTGCTAGTGGTTTGCCCCGGACAGATCACTACGAGCAGTACTTC
-	TRBD2	TRBV7-9	TRBJ2-1	CASSLEVGGRANEQFF	TGTGCCAGCAGCTTAGAGGTGGGAGGGAGGGCCAATGAGCAGTTCTTC
-	TRBD1	TRBV4-2	TRBJ2-2	CASSQPPGQGYTGELFF	TGTGCCAGCAGCCAACCCCCGGGACAGGGTTATACCGGGGAGCTGTTTTTT
few	TRBD1	TRBV13	TRBJ1-1	CASSHRGNTEAFF	TGTGCCAGCAGCCACAGGGGGAACACTGAAGCTTTCTTT
-	TRBD1	TRBV7-9	TRBJ1-6	CASSFTGVSYNSPLHF	TGTGCCAGCAGCTTCACAGGGGTCTCCTATAATTCACCCCTCCACTTT
-	TRBD1	TRBV4-1	TRBJ2-3	CASRDRDRATDTQYF	TGCGCCAGCAGGGACCGGGACAGGGCGACAGATACGCAGTATTTT
-	TRBD2	TRBV9	TRBJ2-3	CASSVDPLAGGSTDTQYF	TGTGCCAGCAGCGTAGACCCTCTAGCGGGGGGGAGCACAGATACGCAGTATTTT
-	TRBD1	TRBV27	TRBJ2-5	CASSRQGFPAETQYF	TGTGCCAGCAGTAGACAGGGGTTCCCGGCAGAGACCCAGTACTTC
-	TRBD1	TRBV9	TRBJ2-3	CASSVEGAVPDTQYF	TGTGCCAGCAGCGTAGAGGGGGCCGTCCCAGATACGCAGTATTTT